Shown below are 14 T cell receptor beta chains from a single sample sequenced in a study of T cell clusters in autoimmune cytopenias. TRB amplification used approximately 250 ng of peripheral blood genomic DNA. One tube held mixed TRB-A and TRB-B primer pools for touch-down PCR. TCRdb re-called the multiplex PCR reads and catalogs CDR3 proteins one per entry, DNA excluded. The repertoire table contains approximately 8,100 distinct CDR3 sequences. Sequenced sample: peripheral blood. These receptor sequences come from a human donor with an autoimmune cytopenia or autoimmune hepatitis (not recorded which).

V gene TRBV10-3 combines with J gene TRBJ2-7. Germline lookup yields CDR1 ENHRY and CDR2 SYGVKD. The CDR3 runs to 12 residues. This CDR3 reads CAISESRDEQYF.

By frequency, this clonotype registers medium-sized. This chain joins TRBV6-5 and TRBJ1-5; lacking DNA, the TRBD1 call made by TCRdb goes unchecked. The CDR3 has 16 residues. CDR1 MNHEY and CDR2 SVGAGI come from the germline V gene. CDR3 protein: CASSPTTAYSNQPQHF.

This rearrangement joins TRBV6-5 to TRBJ1-5; no DNA is available, so the TRBD1 call from TCRdb remains unchecked. The germline CDR1 and CDR2 sequences are MNHEY and SVGAGI. The CDR3 runs to 13 residues. CDR3 protein: CASSYGGQQPQHF.

This clonotype shows up as medium-sized (0.01 to 0.1%) by frequency. This rearrangement joins TRBV6-5 to TRBJ2-5; TCRdb's assignment of TRBD1 cannot be checked, as there is no DNA. Germline CDR1 reads MNHEY; CDR2 reads SVGAGI. The CDR3 is made up of 15 amino acids. This CDR3 reads CASSYSQGEGKTQYF.

The chain combines TRBV12-3 or TRBV12-4 with TRBJ2-5; the TCRdb D gene call, TRBD1, has no DNA to confirm it. The CDR3 extends over 17 amino acids. CDR3 region: CASSSYHGRGAGETQYF.

This clonotype ranks as medium-sized in terms of frequency. The chain is built from TRBV5-5 and TRBJ1-5; TCRdb calls TRBD1, which cannot be checked without DNA. Germline V gives CDR1 SGHKS, CDR2 YYEKEE (reference sequence). CDR3 length: 15 residues. CDR3 region: CASSLTTGVHQPQHF.

This sequence joins TRBV20-1 and TRBJ1-1; the TCRdb D gene call, TRBD1, has no DNA to confirm it. The CDR3 runs to 12 residues. Germline-derived CDR1 and CDR2 are DFQATT and SNEGSKA (reference sequence). Here the CDR3 reads CSASGGNTEAFF.

The V and J genes are TRBV11-1 and TRBJ1-6; TCRdb returns TRBD1, unconfirmable since there is no DNA. This CDR3 region has 16 residues. Germline assignment: CDR1 SGHAT and CDR2 FQDESV (reference sequence). CDR3 in amino acids: CASSQAQGQGTSPLHF.

The CDR3 is CASSIAGGNTGELFF. The rearrangement uses TRBV19 and TRBJ2-2; the TCRdb call, TRBD2, lacks DNA for checking. Germline values: CDR1 LNHDA, CDR2 SQIVND (reference sequence). This CDR3 has 15 amino acids.

The chain combines TRBV7-9 with TRBJ2-3; TCRdb's D call of TRBD2 is untestable without DNA. The CDR3 runs 16 residues. Germline assignment: CDR1 SEHNR and CDR2 FQNEAQ (reference sequence). The CDR3 loop is CASSLGSLAGGPTQYF.

This chain links TRBV24-1 with TRBJ2-1; lacking DNA, the TRBD1 call made by TCRdb goes unchecked. The CDR3 loop spans 15 amino acids. The germline V gene has CDR1 KGHDR and CDR2 SFDVKD. CDR3 sequence: CATSDFNRPEGEQFF.

V is TRBV30 and J is TRBJ2-7; TCRdb lists TRBD1, though no DNA is available to test this call. Germline CDR1 reads GTSNPN; CDR2 reads SVGIG (reference sequence). CDR3 length: 15 amino acids. This chain's CDR3 is CAWSSAGDRGYEQYF.

This chain links TRBV18 with TRBJ2-1; checking the TCRdb D call of TRBD1 is not possible without DNA. Germline CDR1 KGHSH, CDR2 LQKENI. The CDR3 has 14 residues. This CDR3 reads CASSPGQGPEEQFF.

V usage is TRBV7-9 and J usage is TRBJ2-7; the D gene TCRdb calls, TRBD1, cannot be checked with no DNA. The length of the CDR3 is 15 residues. Germline CDR1 SEHNR, CDR2 FQNEAQ (reference sequence). The CDR3 loop is CASSAQGGRSYEQYF.